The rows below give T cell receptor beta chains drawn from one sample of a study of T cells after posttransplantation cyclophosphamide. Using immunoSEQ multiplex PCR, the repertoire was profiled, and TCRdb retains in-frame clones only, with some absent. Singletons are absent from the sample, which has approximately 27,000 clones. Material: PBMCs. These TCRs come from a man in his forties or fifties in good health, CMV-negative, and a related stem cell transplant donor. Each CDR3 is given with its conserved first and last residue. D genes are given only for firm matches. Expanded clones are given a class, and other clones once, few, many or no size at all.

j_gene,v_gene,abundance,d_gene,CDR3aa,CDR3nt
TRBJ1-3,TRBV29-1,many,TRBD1,CSARNGQGDTIYF,TGCAGCGCCCGCAACGGACAGGGAGACACCATATATTTT
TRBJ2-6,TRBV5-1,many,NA,CASSLYPPEGGGSGANVLTF,TGCGCCAGCAGCTTGTATCCCCCGGAGGGGGGGGGATCTGGGGCCAACGTCCTGACTTTC
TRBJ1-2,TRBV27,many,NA,CASSPLTGGFYYGYTF,TGTGCCAGCAGTCCCTTGACGGGGGGCTTCTACTATGGCTACACCTTC
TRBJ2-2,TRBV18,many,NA,CASSPPGSPGELFF,TGTGCCAGCTCACCACCAGGTAGCCCCGGGGAGCTGTTTTTT
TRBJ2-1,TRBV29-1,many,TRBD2,CSGRKRERRNEQFF,TGCAGCGGCCGAAAGCGGGAGAGGCGCAATGAGCAGTTCTTC
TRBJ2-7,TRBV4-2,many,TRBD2,CASSQDRGSSYEQYF,TGTGCCAGCAGCCAAGATCGCGGGAGCTCCTACGAGCAGTACTTC
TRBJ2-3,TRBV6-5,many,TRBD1,CASSYQGQSTDTQYF,TGTGCCAGCAGTTACCAGGGACAGTCCACAGATACGCAGTATTTT
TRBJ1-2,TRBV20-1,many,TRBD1,CSATQGGGYTF,TGCAGTGCTACACAGGGGGGCGGCTACACCTTC
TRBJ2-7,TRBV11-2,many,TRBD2,CASSVRGGALLYEQYF,TGTGCCAGCAGCGTGAGGGGAGGGGCCCTTCTATACGAGCAGTACTTC
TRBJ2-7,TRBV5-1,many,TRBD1,CASSLVGQGTDEQYF,TGCGCCAGCAGCTTGGTTGGACAGGGTACGGACGAGCAGTACTTC
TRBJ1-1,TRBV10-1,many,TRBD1,CASKQGAGTEAFF,TGCGCCAGCAAGCAGGGGGCAGGCACTGAAGCTTTCTTT
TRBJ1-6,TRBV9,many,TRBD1,CASSEGASSYNSPLHF,TGTGCCAGCAGCGAGGGGGCTAGCTCCTATAATTCACCCCTCCACTTT
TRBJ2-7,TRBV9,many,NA,CASSVGPTVSYEQYF,TGTGCCAGCAGCGTTGGCCCCACAGTGAGCTACGAGCAGTACTTC
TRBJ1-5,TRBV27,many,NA,CASSLSSGSLGKNQPQHF,TGTGCCAGCAGTTTGAGTTCGGGGAGCTTGGGGAAAAATCAGCCCCAGCATTTT
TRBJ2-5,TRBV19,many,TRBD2,CASSIGHGRGEVGQTQYF,TGTGCCAGTAGTATCGGCCACGGGAGGGGGGAAGTAGGACAGACCCAGTACTTC
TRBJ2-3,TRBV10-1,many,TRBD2,CASSASGGDTQYF,TGCGCCAGCTCCGCGAGCGGGGGAGATACGCAGTATTTT
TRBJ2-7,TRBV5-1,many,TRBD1,CASSWGQSKYEQYF,TGCGCCAGCAGCTGGGGACAGAGTAAATACGAGCAGTACTTC
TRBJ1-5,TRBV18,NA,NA,CASSPLGGLNQPQNF,TGTGCCAGCTCACCACTCGGCGGGCTCAATCAGCCCCAGAATTTT
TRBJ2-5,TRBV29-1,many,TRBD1,CSATGAARETQYF,TGCAGCGCGACAGGGGCCGCCCGAGAGACCCAGTACTTC
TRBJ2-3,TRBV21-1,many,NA,CASSNGTGSDTQYF,TGTGCCAGCAGCAATGGGACAGGGTCAGATACGCAGTATTTT
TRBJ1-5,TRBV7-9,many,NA,CASSLSGNNQPQHF,TGTGCCAGCAGCTTATCAGGGAACAATCAGCCCCAGCATTTT
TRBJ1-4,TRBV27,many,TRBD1,CASSYGDSARPTNEKLFF,TGTGCCAGCAGTTACGGGGACAGCGCCCGCCCAACTAATGAAAAACTGTTTTTT
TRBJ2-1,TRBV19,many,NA,CASSSQAWSSYNEQFF,TGTGCCAGTAGTTCACAGGCCTGGAGCTCCTACAATGAGCAGTTCTTC
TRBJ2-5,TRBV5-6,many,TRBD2,CASSLVSGGGETQYF,TGTGCCAGCAGCTTGGTTAGCGGGGGGGGAGAGACCCAGTACTTC
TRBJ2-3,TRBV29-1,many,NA,CSVRTSSSDTQYF,TGCAGCGTGAGAACTAGTAGCTCAGATACGCAGTATTTT
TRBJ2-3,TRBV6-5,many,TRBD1,CASKTGQGADTQYF,TGTGCCAGCAAGACGGGACAGGGCGCAGATACGCAGTATTTT
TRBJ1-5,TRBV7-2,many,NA,CASSFYNQPQHF,TGTGCCAGCAGCTTTTACAATCAGCCCCAGCATTTT
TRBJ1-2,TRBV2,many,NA,CASRANRETNYGYTF,TGTGCCAGCAGGGCCAACAGGGAGACCAACTATGGCTACACCTTC
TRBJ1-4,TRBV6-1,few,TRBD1,CASSQRDSGNEKLFF,TGTGCCAGCAGTCAACGGGACAGCGGAAATGAAAAACTGTTTTTT
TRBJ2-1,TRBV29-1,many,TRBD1,CSVEGLGTGSTNEQFF,TGCAGCGTTGAAGGGCTAGGGACAGGGTCCACCAATGAGCAGTTCTTC
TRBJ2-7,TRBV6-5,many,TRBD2,CASSSSGGFSYEQYF,TGTGCCAGCAGTTCTAGCGGGGGATTCTCCTACGAGCAGTACTTC
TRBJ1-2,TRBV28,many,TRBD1,CASSPGTGTRYGYTF,TGTGCCAGCAGTCCGGGGACAGGGACTCGCTATGGCTACACCTTC
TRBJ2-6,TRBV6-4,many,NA,CASSDPQGSSGANVLTF,TGTGCCAGCAGTGACCCCCAGGGGAGCTCTGGGGCCAACGTCCTGACTTTC
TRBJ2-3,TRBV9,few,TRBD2,CASSVAGGATDTQYF,TGTGCCAGCAGCGTAGCGGGGGGGGCCACAGATACGCAGTATTTT
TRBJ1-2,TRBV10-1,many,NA,CASSDTGMGYGYTF,TGCGCCAGCAGTGATACGGGGATGGGCTATGGCTACACCTTC
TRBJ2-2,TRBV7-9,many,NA,CASHELSDGTGELFF,TGTGCCAGCCACGAATTGAGCGACGGCACCGGGGAGCTGTTTTTT
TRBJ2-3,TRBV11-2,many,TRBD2,CASSLVAGGQTDTQYF,TGTGCCAGCAGCTTAGTAGCGGGAGGGCAAACAGATACGCAGTATTTT
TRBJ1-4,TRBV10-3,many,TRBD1,CAISESTGANEKLFF,TGTGCCATCAGTGAGTCGACAGGGGCTAATGAAAAACTGTTTTTT
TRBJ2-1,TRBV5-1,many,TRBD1,CASSSGTGGNEQFF,TGCGCCAGCAGCTCAGGGACAGGGGGCAATGAGCAGTTCTTC
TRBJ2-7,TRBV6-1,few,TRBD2,CASSEYPAGLGYEQYF,TGTGCCAGCAGTGAGTATCCCGCAGGACTAGGGTACGAGCAGTACTTC
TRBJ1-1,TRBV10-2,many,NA,CASSEWDKENTEAFF,TGCGCCAGCTCAGAATGGGACAAGGAGAACACTGAAGCTTTCTTT
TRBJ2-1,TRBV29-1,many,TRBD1,CSVSDRVNEQFF,TGCAGCGTGTCGGACAGGGTTAATGAGCAGTTCTTC
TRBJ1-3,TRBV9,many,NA,CASSRQVGLSGNTIYF,TGTGCCAGCAGCCGCCAGGTGGGGCTTTCAGGAAACACCATATATTTT
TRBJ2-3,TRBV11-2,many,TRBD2,CASSRGLAGTDTQYF,TGTGCCAGCAGCAGGGGACTAGCGGGCACAGATACGCAGTATTTT
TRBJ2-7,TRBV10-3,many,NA,CATRTGYEQYF,TGTGCCACCAGGACGGGCTACGAGCAGTACTTC
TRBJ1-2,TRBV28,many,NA,CASSPAGRAINYGYTF,TGTGCCAGCAGCCCGGCCGGGAGGGCGATTAACTATGGCTACACCTTC
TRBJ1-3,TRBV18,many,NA,CASSPYREIGNTIYF,TGTGCCAGCTCACCATACAGGGAAATTGGAAACACCATATATTTT
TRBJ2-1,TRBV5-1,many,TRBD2,CASSLGLAPYNEQFF,TGCGCCAGCAGTCTTGGACTAGCCCCCTACAATGAGCAGTTCTTC
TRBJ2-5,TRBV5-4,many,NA,CASSFMDSKETQYF,TGTGCCAGCAGCTTTATGGACAGCAAGGAGACCCAGTACTTC
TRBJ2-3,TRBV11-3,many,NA,CASSQTAGSDTQYF,TGTGCCAGCAGCCAGACGGCAGGGTCCGATACGCAGTATTTT
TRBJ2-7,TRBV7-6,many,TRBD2,CASSLETSGGTEQYF,TGTGCCAGCAGCTTAGAGACTAGCGGGGGGACCGAGCAGTACTTC
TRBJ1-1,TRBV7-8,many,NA,CASSPGGNTEAFF,TGTGCCAGCAGCCCGGGTGGGAACACTGAAGCTTTCTTT
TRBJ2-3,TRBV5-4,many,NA,CASSGPTTDTQYF,TGTGCCAGCAGCGGGCCCACCACAGATACGCAGTATTTT
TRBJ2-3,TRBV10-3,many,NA,CATRGQGGTDTQYF,TGTGCCACCCGAGGACAGGGAGGGACAGATACGCAGTATTTT
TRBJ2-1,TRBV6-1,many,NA,CASSEVPLGGWNEQFF,TGTGCCAGCAGTGAAGTCCCTCTGGGGGGTTGGAATGAGCAGTTCTTC
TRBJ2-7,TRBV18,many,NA,CASSPQQGTYEQYF,TGTGCCAGCTCACCTCAACAGGGCACCTACGAGCAGTACTTC
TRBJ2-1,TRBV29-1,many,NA,CSVAPPGYNEQFF,TGCAGCGTTGCACCCCCGGGTTACAATGAGCAGTTCTTC
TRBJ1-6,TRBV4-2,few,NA,CASSPHRENYNSPLHF,TGTGCCAGCAGCCCGCACCGAGAAAATTATAATTCACCCCTCCACTTT
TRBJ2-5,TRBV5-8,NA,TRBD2,CASSLIVLAGETQYF,TGTGCCAGCAGCTTGATTGTTTTAGCGGGGGAGACCCAGTACTTC
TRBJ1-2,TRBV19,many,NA,CASSTGQNYGYTF,TGTGCCAGTAGTACCGGACAGAACTATGGCTACACCTTC